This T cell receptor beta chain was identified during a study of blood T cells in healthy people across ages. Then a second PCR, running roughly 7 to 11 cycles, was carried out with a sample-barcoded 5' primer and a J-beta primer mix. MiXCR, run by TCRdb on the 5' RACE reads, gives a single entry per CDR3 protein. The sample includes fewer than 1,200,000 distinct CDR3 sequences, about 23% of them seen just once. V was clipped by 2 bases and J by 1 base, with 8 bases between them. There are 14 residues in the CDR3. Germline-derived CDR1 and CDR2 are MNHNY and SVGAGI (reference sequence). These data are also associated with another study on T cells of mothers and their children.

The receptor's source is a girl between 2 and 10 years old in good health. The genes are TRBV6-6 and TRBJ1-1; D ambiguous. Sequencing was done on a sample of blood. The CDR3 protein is CASSYGLPNTEAFF. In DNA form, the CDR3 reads TGTGCCAGCAGTTACGGTTTGCCGAACACTGAAGCTTTCTTT.